This T cell receptor (beta chain) emerged from a study of blood T cell repertoires in COVID-19. This CDR3 spans 15 amino acids. Germline CDR1 SGHTA, CDR2 FQGTGA. Unmatched junction bases numbered 6, after V lost 5 bases and J lost 5 bases. Produced via immunoSEQ multiplex PCR; TCRdb's table is partial and in-frame only. This sample yields tens of thousands of clones, of which around 90% are seen a single time; roughly 5% belongs to the top ten. This TCR was sampled from a man in his fifties or sixties with COVID-19, enrolled during active disease. The chain employs TRBV7-3 and TRBJ2-2; 9 bases line up with TRBD1. Sequencing was performed on peripheral blood. The chain's CDR3 is CASSPGQGRTGELFF. The DNA for the CDR3 is TGTGCCAGCAGCCCAGGACAGGGGAGGACCGGGGAGCTGTTTTTT.